The rows below give T cell receptor beta chains drawn from one sample of a study of blood T cell repertoires in COVID-19. TCRdb's table, derived via immunoSEQ multiplex PCR, lists solely in-frame clones and lacks some. The sample contains approximately 210,000 clones, roughly 80% of which appear only once. Material for sequencing was peripheral blood. These receptors were taken from a woman of 80 years or more with COVID-19, enrolled during active disease. The CDR3 runs from the conserved cysteine through the conserved F or W.

v_gene,len,CDR3aa
TRBV19,13,CATQEYPYNEQFF
TRBV6-1,16,CASSERQGMRGNTIYF
TRBV18,15,CASSPLADGGNTIYF
TRBV5-1,15,CASSLTGGADYGYTF
TRBV5-6,17,CASSLGLGAGDLYGYTF
TRBV5-1,14,CASSPSDRNTEAFF
TRBV7-3,22,CASSQNPAGTSGRGRNTGELFF
TRBV3-1/TRBV3-2,14,CASSLALRAGEQFF
TRBV15,16,CATSRRAAGGTDTQYF
TRBV6-5,13,CAASMRVQSPLHF
TRBV11-3,20,CASSPAFWGRRPGFVTEAFF
TRBV18,16,CASSPGQGTANYGYTF
TRBV11-2,15,CASSLVRSLTDTQYF
TRBV6-6,16,CASSYGGSGGKNIQYF
TRBV27,11,CASSLGARAFF
TRBV3-1/TRBV3-2,15,CASSPRDSPTYGYTF
TRBV15,15,CATSRGTGRTYEQYF
TRBV7-8,12,CASSPELVKAFF
TRBV29-1,15,CSVGVWREGRQTQYF
TRBV3-1/TRBV3-2,13,CASSQVQTGRAFF
TRBV9,18,CASSIRTSGVGNTGELFF
TRBV10-3,12,CAISDYSYGYTF
TRBV5-6,16,CASSFGRGPRTEKLFF
TRBV29-1,13,CSVEGTARTEAFF
TRBV6-4,16,CASSKQGSTNTGELFF
TRBV9,16,CASSSGLAGSQETQYF
TRBV5-1,14,CASSLSLNQDEQYF
TRBV27,18,CASSLNRGAYSYNSPLHF
TRBV7-3,21,CASSLPLRPGTGVSGANVLTF
TRBV2,14,CASSGSGQSYGYTF
TRBV6-1,16,CASSGGTGARHTEAFF
TRBV5-1,14,CASSLGGVTYEQYF
TRBV6-1,15,CASSEEGRAWDEQYF
TRBV27,15,CASSKNLGGDNEQFF
TRBV19,14,CASSLRPGGQPQHF
TRBV24-1,15,CATSDPTGTDNEQFF
TRBV19,14,CASSTPWRMTEAFF
TRBV6-5,13,CASSYGQNRPQHF
TRBV7-3,15,CASSTSGTGENEQFF
TRBV25-1,15,CATSRRGTGTYEQYF
TRBV3-1/TRBV3-2,16,CASTLRGGRGNEKLFF